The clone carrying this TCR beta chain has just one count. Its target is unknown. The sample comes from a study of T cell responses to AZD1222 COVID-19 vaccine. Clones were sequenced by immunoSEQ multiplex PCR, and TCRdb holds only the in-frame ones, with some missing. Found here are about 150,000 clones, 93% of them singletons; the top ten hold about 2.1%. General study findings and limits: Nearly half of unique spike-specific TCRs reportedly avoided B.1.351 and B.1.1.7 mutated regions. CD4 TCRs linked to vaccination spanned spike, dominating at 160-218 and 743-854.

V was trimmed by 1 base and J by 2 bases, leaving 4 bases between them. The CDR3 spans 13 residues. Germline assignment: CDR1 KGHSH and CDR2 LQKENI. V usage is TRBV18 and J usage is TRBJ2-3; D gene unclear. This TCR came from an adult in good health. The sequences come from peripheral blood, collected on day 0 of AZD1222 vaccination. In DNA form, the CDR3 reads TGTGCCAGCTCACCACGTATCACAGATACGCAGTATTTT. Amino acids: CASSPRITDTQYF.